One sample yielded the 20 T cell receptor beta chains listed below, sequenced in a study of long-term antiretroviral therapy in people with HIV. Sequencing used immunoSEQ v3.0 at survey level. Repertoires were generated with immunoSEQ multiplex PCR, while TCRdb's copy carries only in-frame clones and drops some. The data show around 8,000 clones, 81% seen once. The material sequenced was unsorted PBMCs, taken nearly 2.7 years before starting antiretroviral therapy. The receptors come from a man aged 40-50 years with HIV.

The CDR3 DNA sequence: TGTGCCAGTAGTATAGATCGGTGGGGACAGGGCCCTCAGCCCCAGCATTTT. Protein sequence: CASSIDRWGQGPQPQHF. This sequence joins TRBV19 and TRBJ1-5; TRBD1 aligns across 9 bases. The germline gives CDR1 LNHDA, CDR2 SQIVND (reference sequence). The CDR3 is 17 amino acids. Trimming at V came to 0 bases and at J to 6 bases, leaving 9 bases not matched to a gene.

This chain uses TRBV2 with TRBJ2-3; 11 positions match TRBD2. The CDR3 covers 12 residues. Unmatched junction bases numbered 5, after V lost 8 bases and J lost 10 bases. Germline V lookup: CDR1 SNHLY, CDR2 FYNNEI. CDR3 DNA: TGTGCCAGCTCCCCGGGACTAGCGGCGCAGTATTTT. Its protein is CASSPGLAAQYF. Filled out from reference TRBV2 and TRBJ2-3, the complete variable domain reads EPEVTQTPSHQVTQMGQEVILRCVPISNHLYFYWYRQILGQKVEFLVSFYNNEISEKSEIFDDQFSVERPDGSNFTLKIRSTKLEDSAMYFCASSPGLAAQYFGPGTRLTVL.

The V gene is TRBV4-2, the J gene TRBJ1-2; D is perhaps TRBD1 (6 bases). Germline V lookup: CDR1 LGHNA, CDR2 YNFKEQ. CDR3 length: 14 residues. Trimming shortened V by 1 base and J by 4 bases, and 10 bases separated the two germline ends. CDR3: CASSQGQELYGYTF. For the CDR3, the DNA is TGTGCCAGCAGCCAAGGACAGGAACTCTATGGCTACACCTTC.

This chain connects TRBV5-4 to TRBJ2-3, with 9 bases that match TRBD1. The CDR3 is 14 amino acids. Germline CDR1 SGHNT, CDR2 YYREEE (reference sequence). Trimming at V came to 4 bases and at J to 5 bases, leaving 5 bases not matched to a gene. The DNA for the CDR3 is TGTGCCAGCAGCGCCCGGGACAGGGAAGATACGCAGTATTTT. Encoded protein: CASSARDREDTQYF. The full variable domain, rest sourced from reference TRBV5-4 and TRBJ2-3, is ETGVTQSPTHLIKTRGQQVTLRCSSQSGHNTVSWYQQALGQGPQFIFQYYREEENGRGNFPPRFSGLQFPNYSSELNVNALELDDSALYLCASSARDREDTQYFGPGTRLTVL.

This chain uses TRBV11-2 with TRBJ2-3; 7 bases match TRBD1. In germline, CDR1 is SGHAT, CDR2 FQNNGV. Losses at the gene ends were 3 bases for V and 0 bases for J; bases not matched to a gene: 3. This CDR3 has 15 amino acids. In DNA, the CDR3 is TGTGCCAGCAGCTTCCTGACAGGGAGCACAGATACGCAGTATTTT. Translating gives CASSFLTGSTDTQYF.

J is TRBJ2-7 and V is TRBV28, with D maybe TRBD2 (6 bases). In germline, CDR1 is MDHEN, CDR2 SYDVKM. The CDR3 covers 16 residues. With 1 base removed from V and 2 bases from J, the gap between germline ends came to 15 bases. The CDR3 loop reads CASSLLASGGTYEQYF. CDR3 sequence (DNA): TGTGCCAGCAGTTTATTAGCTAGTGGGGGGACCTACGAGCAGTACTTC.

The rearrangement joins TRBV19 to TRBJ1-6; 7 positions match TRBD1. CDR1 is LNHDA, CDR2 SQIVND, per germline (reference sequence). This CDR3 is built from 15 residues. Trimming took 3 bases from V and 5 from J; bases not matched to a gene: 4. In nucleotides, the CDR3 is TGTGCCAGTAGTATCCGGGACAGAGATAATTCACCCCTCCACTTT. Translation gives CASSIRDRDNSPLHF.

This clone is labeled medium-sized (0.01 to 0.1%). The V and J genes are TRBV12-5 and TRBJ2-7; perhaps D is TRBD1 or TRBD2 (5 bases each). Trimming removed 1 base from V and 3 bases from J, with 13 bases in between. Germline V lookup: CDR1 LGHNT, CDR2 FRNRAP. The CDR3 is 15 amino acids. CDR3 amino acids: CASGLGGALYYEQYF. The CDR3 DNA follows: TGTGCTAGTGGTTTGGGAGGGGCCCTTTACTACGAGCAGTACTTC.

The chain is built from TRBV4-1 and TRBJ1-3; maybe TRBD1 (5 bases). The germline V gene has CDR1 MGHRA and CDR2 YSYEKL. Trimming took off 0 bases at V and 1 base at J, with 7 bases between the two ends. CDR3 size: 15 residues. The CDR3: CASSQEGGSGNTIYF. Written as DNA, the CDR3 is TGCGCCAGCAGCCAAGAGGGGGGGTCTGGAAACACCATATATTTT.

The chain is built from TRBV5-1 and TRBJ2-3; TRBD2 aligns across 10 bases. After removal of 0 bases from V and 2 bases from J, the junction contained 9 bases not matched to a gene. The CDR3 length is 18 residues. Germline values: CDR1 SGHRS, CDR2 YFSETQ. This CDR3 is CASSLARTSGEITDTQYF. CDR3 nucleotides: TGCGCCAGCAGCTTGGCCCGGACTAGCGGCGAAATCACAGATACGCAGTATTTT. The whole variable domain, filled in from reference TRBV5-1 and TRBJ2-3, reads KAGVTQTPRYLIKTRGQQVTLSCSPISGHRSVSWYQQTPGQGLQFLFEYFSETQRNKGNFPGRFSGRQFSNSRSEMNVSTLELGDSALYLCASSLARTSGEITDTQYFGPGTRLTVL.

The rearrangement joins TRBV27 to TRBJ2-2; no clear D gene. The V gene lost 11 bases and the J gene lost 1 base, with 11 bases spanning the gap. Germline loops: CDR1 MNHEY, CDR2 SMNVEV (reference sequence). The CDR3 loop spans 13 amino acids. This CDR3 is CAAGQQNTGELFF. CDR3 in DNA: TGTGCCGCCGGCCAGCAGAACACCGGGGAGCTGTTTTTT.

CDR3 loop: CASSLGGYNEQFF. CDR3 coding DNA: TGTGCCAGCAGCTTGGGAGGCTACAATGAGCAGTTCTTC. V is TRBV5-4 and J is TRBJ2-1, with D hard to call. This CDR3 contains 13 residues. Germline V CDR1 and CDR2: SGHNT, YYREEE (reference sequence). Trimming cost V 0 bases and J 3 bases, with 4 bases left between them.

The chain uses TRBV27 and TRBJ2-1; no definite D call. V was clipped by 7 bases and J by 4 bases, with 20 bases between them. Looked up from germline, CDR1 is MNHEY and CDR2 is SMNVEV (reference sequence). This CDR3 spans 16 amino acids. In nucleotides, the CDR3 is TGTGCCAGCACCTTCCTCTTCGGGCAGGAGTACAATGAGCAGTTCTTC. This sequence encodes CASTFLFGQEYNEQFF.

This chain uses TRBV4-1 with TRBJ2-7; D is possibly TRBD1 or TRBD2 (5 bases each). The V gene lost 0 bases and the J gene lost 6 bases, with 18 bases spanning the gap. The germline gives CDR1 MGHRA, CDR2 YSYEKL. The CDR3 sequence is 16 residues long. CDR3 loop: CASSQDLGRLTGEQYF. DNA for the CDR3: TGCGCCAGCAGCCAAGATCTGGGACGGTTAACGGGCGAGCAGTACTTC.

The chain joins TRBV19 to TRBJ1-5; 9 nucleotides agree with TRBD1. After removal of 2 bases from V and 5 bases from J, the junction contained 10 bases not matched to a gene. The germline CDR1 and CDR2 sequences are LNHDA and SQIVND (reference sequence). This CDR3 region has 17 residues. CDR3: CASSIPPTGGHDQPQHF. CDR3 coding DNA: TGTGCCAGTAGTATACCCCCGACAGGGGGGCACGATCAGCCCCAGCATTTT.

V usage is TRBV5-5 and J usage is TRBJ2-7, with D unresolved. V dropped 3 bases and J dropped 4 bases, with 17 bases sitting between them. There are 15 residues in the CDR3. CDR1 is SGHKS, CDR2 YYEKEE, per germline (reference sequence). CDR3 sequence: CASSWALVGSYEQYF. The CDR3 DNA is TGTGCCAGCAGCTGGGCCCTGGTAGGGTCGTACGAGCAGTACTTC.

This chain links TRBV21-1 with TRBJ2-7; no check of the table's D call, TRBD2, against the DNA was made. TRBV21-1 is a pseudogene. The CDR3 runs to 13 residues. The CDR3 region is CASSGAAPDEQYF. The CDR3 bases are TGTGCCAGCAGCGGCGCGGCACCCGACGAGCAGTACTTC.

V is TRBV19 and J is TRBJ2-5, with D hard to call. V dropped 6 bases and J dropped 0 bases, with 2 bases sitting between them. CDR3 length equals 11 residues. Germline values: CDR1 LNHDA, CDR2 SQIVND (reference sequence). In nucleotides, the CDR3 is TGTGCCAGTAGCAACCAAGAGACCCAGTACTTC. Amino acid sequence: CASSNQETQYF.

The V gene is TRBV5-4, the J gene TRBJ1-6; TRBD1 matches at 9 bases. The length of the CDR3 is 14 residues. Trimming took 4 bases from V and 8 from J; bases not matched to a gene: 4. Germline V gene data show CDR1 as SGHNT and CDR2 as YYREEE (reference sequence). CDR3 sequence: CASSKDRGYSPLHF. The CDR3 DNA follows: TGTGCCAGCAGCAAGGACAGGGGCTATTCACCCCTCCACTTT.

This clone has a handful of counts. The V and J genes are TRBV21-1 and TRBJ1-5; whether TRBD1, the table's D call, matches the DNA was not checked. TRBV21-1 is assigned pseudogene status. This CDR3 has 17 residues. CDR3 amino acids: CASSFRAGTGVGQPQHF. CDR3 coding DNA: TGTGCCAGCAGCTTCCGAGCGGGGACAGGGGTGGGTCAGCCCCAGCATTTT.